The 25 T cell receptor beta chains given below trace back to one sample, sequenced in a study of CD8+CD57+ T cells in acquired aplastic anemia. Profiling of TCR beta VDJ combinations and CDR3 sequences used genomic DNA as template. TCRdb called the reads again in MiXCR, with one record for every CDR3 protein. The profile covers approximately 190,000 distinct CDR3 sequences, with 55% to 70% appearing a single time and 35% to 55% taken by the ten largest. What was sequenced was sorted CD4+, CD8+, or CD8+CD57+ T cells (not recorded which) from PBMCs. These receptors were obtained from a human donor with severe aplastic anemia or a healthy control (not recorded which).

This clonotype was picked up a small number of times. The rearrangement uses TRBV7-9 and TRBJ2-2; TRBD1 aligns across 10 bases. CDR3 length: 15 amino acids. With 5 bases clipped from V and 4 bases from J, the junction kept 4 bases outside the gene matches. Germline CDR1 is SEHNR and CDR2 is FQNEAQ (reference sequence). Written as DNA, the CDR3 is TGTGCCAGCAGCGTCCGGGACAGGGGCACCGGGGAGCTGTTTTTT. Translating gives CASSVRDRGTGELFF.

The chain has TRBV7-3 and TRBJ1-3, with 8 bases identical to TRBD1. This CDR3 has 21 residues. Trimming took 2 bases from V and 5 from J; bases not matched to a gene: 23. Germline lookup yields CDR1 SGHTA and CDR2 FQGTGA. CDR3 sequence reads: CASSLSPRTGTEYKARNTIYF. CDR3 nucleotide sequence: TGTGCCAGCAGCTTATCCCCCCGGACAGGGACGGAGTATAAGGCCCGAAACACCATATATTTT.

The chain combines TRBV7-3 with TRBJ2-3, with TRBD2 as a possible D gene (6 bases). The CDR3 extends over 18 amino acids. Per the germline V gene, CDR1 is SGHTA and CDR2 is FQGTGA. V lost 1 base to trimming and J lost 0 bases, with 17 bases between them. The CDR3 coding sequence is TGTGCCAGCAGCTTAAATGTTTTCGGGGGAACTAGCACAGATACGCAGTATTTT. Translation gives CASSLNVFGGTSTDTQYF.

CDR3 in DNA: TGTGCCAGCAGCTTATCACAGGGTGTTAGAAACACCGGGGAGCTGTTTTTT. Amino acids: CASSLSQGVRNTGELFF. The V and J genes are TRBV7-2 and TRBJ2-2; perhaps TRBD1 as D (6 bases). CDR3 length equals 17 residues. Between the trimmed V and J ends, which lost 2 bases and 2 bases, there was a span of 15 bases. Germline V gene lookup returns CDR1 SGHTA and CDR2 FQGNSA.

V usage is TRBV29-1 and J usage is TRBJ2-7; 8 bases agree with TRBD1. In germline, CDR1 is SQVTM, CDR2 ANQGSEA. The length of the CDR3 is 14 residues. The junction had 9 bases not matched to a gene; V was cut back by 5 bases and J by 3 bases. The CDR3 protein is CSVWGTGWDYEQYF. CDR3 DNA sequence: TGCAGCGTTTGGGGGACAGGATGGGACTACGAGCAGTACTTC.

The rearrangement uses TRBV2 and TRBJ1-5; TRBD1 aligns across 12 bases. The V gene's germline CDR1 is SNHLY and CDR2 FYNNEI. The length of the CDR3 is 15 residues. V dropped 6 bases and J dropped 8; count of bases not matched to a gene: 8. CDR3 residues: CASRPGQGAVKPQHF. CDR3 coding DNA: TGTGCCAGCAGACCGGGACAGGGGGCAGTGAAGCCCCAGCATTTT.

This clonotype was observed once. This could be a read error, since a much larger clone is one nucleotide away. This chain uses TRBV11-2 with TRBJ1-1; 9 positions agree with TRBD1. Looked up from germline, CDR1 is SGHAT and CDR2 is FQNNGV. The CDR3 is made up of 21 amino acids. The CDR3 reads CASSSSMGDRDRVLRWTEALF. CDR3 nucleotides: TGTGCCAGCAGCTCGTCGATGGGAGACCGGGACAGGGTGTTGAGATGGACTGAAGCTCTCTTT.

The CDR3 region has the DNA TGTGCCAGCAGCCACGGCAGGGGATGGATGAACACTGAAGCTTTCTTT. Encoded protein: CASSHGRGWMNTEAFF. The genes are TRBV3-1 and TRBJ1-1; a weak D match, TRBD1 (6 bases). The CDR3 contains 16 residues. The germline gives CDR1 LGHDT, CDR2 YNNKEL (reference sequence). V was trimmed by 3 bases and J by 0 bases, leaving 14 bases between them.

The chain links TRBV24-1 to TRBJ2-3; possible D gene TRBD1, 5 bases. Germline CDR1 KGHDR, CDR2 SFDVKD. Trimming stripped 2 bases from V and 4 bases from J, with 9 bases between. The CDR3 length is 14 residues. The CDR3 protein is CATSDSRVADTQYF. As DNA, the CDR3 is TGTGCCACCAGTGATTCCAGGGTAGCAGATACGCAGTATTTT.

The chain carries TRBV7-9 and TRBJ1-6, with 8 bases aligning to TRBD1. Unmatched junction bases numbered 7, after V lost 6 bases and J lost 9 bases. The CDR3 runs 14 residues. Germline loops: CDR1 SEHNR, CDR2 FQNEAQ (reference sequence). The CDR3 nucleotides are TGTGCCAGCAGTTTGGACAGGGACAGTTCACCCCTCCACTTT. It is translated as CASSLDRDSSPLHF. Supplemented by reference TRBV7-9 and TRBJ1-6, the full variable domain reads DTGVSQNPRHKITKRGQNVTFRCDPISEHNRLYWYRQTLGQGPEFLTYFQNEAQLEKSRLLSDRFSAERPKGSFSTLEIQRTEQGDSAMYLCASSLDRDSSPLHFGNGTRLTVT.

This chain connects TRBV20-1 to TRBJ2-1; TRBD2 aligns across 9 bases. Germline values: CDR1 DFQATT, CDR2 SNEGSKA (reference sequence). The CDR3 extends over 14 amino acids. After removal of 6 bases from V and 6 bases from J, the junction contained 9 bases not matched to a gene. The CDR3 coding sequence is TGCAGTGCACGAGCGGGAGGAAGTGGCAATGAGCAGTTCTTC. Translation gives CSARAGGSGNEQFF.

This chain connects TRBV10-3 to TRBJ1-4, with D perhaps TRBD1 (5 bases). The CDR3 sequence is 16 residues long. V gave up 0 bases and J gave up 7 bases, with 15 bases separating them. Looked up from germline, CDR1 is ENHRY and CDR2 is SYGVKD. Here the CDR3 reads CAISESTLQGGEKLFF. CDR3 DNA sequence: TGTGCCATCAGTGAGTCGACCCTGCAGGGAGGTGAAAAACTGTTTTTT.

CDR3 sequence: CSAIGSVDNSPLHF. As DNA, the CDR3 is TGCAGTGCTATCGGCAGTGTCGATAATTCACCCCTCCACTTT. The genes are TRBV20-1 and TRBJ1-6, with D hard to call. Deletions cut 4 bases from V and 5 bases from J, with 12 bases between. CDR3 length: 14 residues. Per germline, CDR1 DFQATT and CDR2 SNEGSKA (reference sequence).

The V gene is TRBV9, the J gene TRBJ2-1; TRBD2 aligns across 10 bases. This CDR3 comprises 15 residues. V was clipped by 4 bases and J by 5 bases; unmatched bases: 6. Germline assignment: CDR1 SGDLS and CDR2 YYNGEE. The CDR3 protein is CASSQSGGAHNEQFF. DNA of the CDR3: TGTGCCAGCAGCCAGAGCGGGGGGGCCCACAATGAGCAGTTCTTC.

The rearrangement links TRBV20-1 to TRBJ2-7, with 7 bases aligning to TRBD2. There are 16 residues in the CDR3. Looked up from germline, CDR1 is DFQATT and CDR2 is SNEGSKA (reference sequence). J lost 1 base, V lost 2 bases, and 11 bases had no gene match. Here the CDR3 DNA reads TGCAGTGCTAGATGGGAGAGGGGAGCGGGGTCCTACGAGCAGTACTTC. It is translated as CSARWERGAGSYEQYF.

The J gene is TRBJ2-1, the V gene TRBV7-9; 7 bases map to TRBD1. The junction had 4 bases not matched to a gene; V was cut back by 6 bases and J by 8 bases. Per the germline V gene, CDR1 is SEHNR and CDR2 is FQNEAQ (reference sequence). The CDR3 runs 12 residues. The CDR3, as DNA: TGTGCCAGCAGTCCTCAGGGGGATGAGCAGTTCTTC. It encodes CASSPQGDEQFF.

This sequence joins TRBV29-1 and TRBJ1-4, with TRBD1 matching 8 bases. CDR1 is SQVTM, CDR2 ANQGSEA, per germline. Unmatched junction bases numbered 8, after V lost 4 bases and J lost 7 bases. CDR3 size: 14 residues. The CDR3 region has the DNA TGCAGCGTTGGTCGCGGGACAGGAGGTGAAAAACTGTTTTTT. Protein sequence: CSVGRGTGGEKLFF. The whole variable domain, remainder taken from reference TRBV29-1 and TRBJ1-4, is SAVISQKPSRDICQRGTSLTIQCQVDSQVTMMFWYRQQPGQSLTLIATANQGSEATYESGFVIDKFPISRPNLTFSTLTVSNMSPEDSSIYLCSVGRGTGGEKLFFGSGTQLSVL.

With regard to this clonotype: This sequence may be a read error, since a much larger clone differs from it by one base. This chain joins TRBV7-9 and TRBJ2-5; D is possibly TRBD2 (5 bases). CDR1 and CDR2 (germline): SEHNR, FQNEAQ (reference sequence). CDR3 length equals 17 residues. V was clipped by 5 bases and J by 2 bases, with 21 bases between them. The CDR3 sequence is CASSQDESGIAQETQYF. The CDR3 nucleotides read TGTGCCAGCAGCCAAGACGAGTCGGGGATCGCACAAGAGACCCAGTACTTC.

There are a few counts of this clonotype. The chain carries TRBV5-1 and TRBJ2-7; D is unresolved. This CDR3 contains 15 residues. V was clipped by 4 bases and J by 2 bases, with 16 bases between them. CDR1 and CDR2 from the germline V gene are SGHRS and YFSETQ. CDR3 amino acids: CASSPGRSDTYEQYF. The CDR3 bases are TGCGCCAGCAGCCCCGGACGGAGCGACACCTACGAGCAGTACTTC. The full variable domain, rest sourced from reference TRBV5-1 and TRBJ2-7, is KAGVTQTPRYLIKTRGQQVTLSCSPISGHRSVSWYQQTPGQGLQFLFEYFSETQRNKGNFPGRFSGRQFSNSRSEMNVSTLELGDSALYLCASSPGRSDTYEQYFGPGTRLTVT.

Only one count was recorded for this clonotype. A read error may be the cause here, since a much bigger clone is one base away. This chain links TRBV5-1 with TRBJ1-4; no clear D. The CDR3 loop spans 16 amino acids. CDR1 and CDR2 from the germline V gene are SGHRS and YFSETQ. CDR3 bases: TGCGCCAGCAGCCCTGGGCCCGCAGCAACTAATGCAAAACTGTTTTTT. Translation gives CASSPGPAATNAKLFF.

This clonotype was seen more than once but under ten times. The chain employs TRBV7-6 and TRBJ2-7; tentatively, D is TRBD1 (6 bases). This CDR3 is built from 13 residues. Deletions cut 5 bases from V and 2 bases from J, with 10 bases between. Germline values: CDR1 SGHVS, CDR2 FNYEAQ. The CDR3 spells CASSAYRAYEQYF. The DNA of the CDR3 is TGTGCCAGCAGCGCCTACAGGGCCTACGAGCAGTACTTC.

The chain uses TRBV7-2 and TRBJ2-6; 9 nucleotides agree with TRBD1. V was pared by 3 bases and J by 9 bases, with 15 bases of the junction left unmatched. Germline-derived CDR1 and CDR2 are SGHTA and FQGNSA. CDR3 length equals 18 residues. CDR3 in DNA: TGTGCCAGCAGCTTCCCCGGGACAGGGAGGATTGAGGTCAACGTCCTGACTTTC. Translation: CASSFPGTGRIEVNVLTF.

The gene calls are TRBV20-1 and TRBJ2-7, with D perhaps matching TRBD1 (7 bases). This CDR3 is built from 13 residues. Trimming stripped 6 bases from V and 2 bases from J, with 14 bases between. CDR1 is DFQATT, CDR2 SNEGSKA, per germline (reference sequence). The CDR3 nucleotides are TGCAGTGCCCATGGAGGGGGCCCCTACGAGCAGTACTTC. Translating gives CSAHGGGPYEQYF.

The rearrangement joins TRBV20-1 to TRBJ1-6; D is possibly TRBD1 (5 bases). The CDR3 contains 15 residues. V was pared by 0 bases and J by 5 bases, with 11 bases between. CDR1 is DFQATT and CDR2 is SNEGSKA in the germline V gene (reference sequence). This CDR3 reads CSARDLGRDNSPLHF. The CDR3 nucleotides are TGCAGTGCTAGAGATCTTGGCAGGGATAATTCACCCCTCCACTTT.

Many counts were recorded for this clonotype. This rearrangement joins TRBV6-2 or TRBV6-3 to TRBJ2-3; the match to TRBD2 covers 8 bases. This CDR3 has 14 residues. The J segment lost 2 bases and the V segment lost 6 bases, leaving 4 bases of the junction unmatched. Germline V CDR1 and CDR2: MNHEY, SVGEGT. The CDR3 DNA reads as TGTGCCAGCAGCGGGGGGGCACACACAGATACGCAGTATTTT. The encoded protein is CASSGGAHTDTQYF.